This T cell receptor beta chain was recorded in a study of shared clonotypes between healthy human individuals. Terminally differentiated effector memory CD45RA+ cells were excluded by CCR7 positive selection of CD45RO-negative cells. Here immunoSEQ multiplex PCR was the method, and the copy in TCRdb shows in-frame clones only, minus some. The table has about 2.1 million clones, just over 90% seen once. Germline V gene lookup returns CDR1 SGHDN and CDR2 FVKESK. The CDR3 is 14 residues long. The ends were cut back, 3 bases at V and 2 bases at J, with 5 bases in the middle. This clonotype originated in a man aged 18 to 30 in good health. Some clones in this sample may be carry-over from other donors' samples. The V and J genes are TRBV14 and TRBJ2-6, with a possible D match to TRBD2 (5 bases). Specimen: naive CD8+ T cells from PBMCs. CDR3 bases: TGTGCCAGCAGCCACGGGGCTGGGGCCAACGTCCTGACTTTC. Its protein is CASSHGAGANVLTF. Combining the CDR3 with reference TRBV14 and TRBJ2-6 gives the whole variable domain EAGVTQFPSHSVIEKGQTVTLRCDPISGHDNLYWYRRVMGKEIKFLLHFVKESKQDESGMPNNRFLAERTGGTYSTLKVQPAELEDSGVYFCASSHGAGANVLTFGAGSRLTVL.